These 6 T cell receptor beta chains came from one sample sequenced in a study of blood T cell repertoires in COVID-19. Libraries were prepared by immunoSEQ multiplex PCR; TCRdb keeps only in-frame clonotypes and omits some of them. Among 48,000 or so clones listed, more than 75% were seen once. The sample consisted of peripheral blood. The receptors originated from a woman older than 75 with COVID-19, enrolled during active disease.

This sequence joins TRBV3-1 (or the pseudogene TRBV3-2) and TRBJ1-2, with 7 bases identical to TRBD1. Germline V gives CDR1 LGHDT, CDR2 YNNKEL (reference sequence). The V segment lost 1 base and the J segment 5 bases; nucleotides outside the gene matches: 10. The CDR3 sequence is 16 residues long. CDR3 bases: TGTGCCAGCAGCCAAGGTCGGACAGGAACCTCTTATGGCTACACCTTC. Protein sequence: CASSQGRTGTSYGYTF.

This rearrangement joins TRBV2 to TRBJ2-3, with 9 bases lining up with TRBD2. Germline V lookup: CDR1 SNHLY, CDR2 FYNNEI. The CDR3 spans 14 residues. V shed 6 bases and J 3 bases; nucleotides not matched to a gene: 4. CDR3 loop: CASSPTSGTDTQYF. CDR3 coding DNA: TGTGCCAGCAGCCCGACTAGCGGTACAGATACGCAGTATTTT.

This chain uses TRBV14 with TRBJ2-7; TRBD1 matches 8 bases. This CDR3 has 13 residues. V was pared by 1 base and J by 9 bases, with 5 bases of the junction left unmatched. Germline V CDR1 and CDR2: SGHDN, FVKESK. In DNA, the CDR3 is TGTGCCAGCAGCCAAGGGACAGGGTTGGGGCAGTACTTC. Encoded protein: CASSQGTGLGQYF.

J is TRBJ2-7 and V is TRBV15, with D possibly being TRBD1 (6 bases). Per germline, CDR1 LNHNV and CDR2 YYDKDF (reference sequence). This CDR3 has 14 amino acids. Trimming cost V 4 bases and J 4 bases, with 14 bases left between them. As DNA, the CDR3 is TGTGCCACCAGCAACCCGGGACAACTTTACGAGCAGTACTTC. Amino acid sequence: CATSNPGQLYEQYF.

The chain recombines TRBV19 with TRBJ1-4; maybe TRBD1 (5 bases). The CDR3 is 15 amino acids. Germline V gives CDR1 LNHDA, CDR2 SQIVND (reference sequence). With 4 bases removed from V and 3 bases from J, the gap between germline ends came to 12 bases. CDR3 loop: CASSKQVEANEKLFF. The DNA for the CDR3 is TGTGCCAGTAGTAAACAGGTTGAAGCTAATGAAAAACTGTTTTTT.

The CDR3 sequence is CATRLGAGGTSYEQYF. The CDR3 nucleotides are TGTGCCACCAGATTGGGAGCGGGAGGGACTTCCTACGAGCAGTACTTC. The chain uses TRBV15 and TRBJ2-7; 10 nucleotides agree with TRBD2. In germline, CDR1 is LNHNV, CDR2 YYDKDF (reference sequence). This CDR3 comprises 16 residues. The ends lost 6 bases at V and 1 base at J; junction bases unmatched: 9.